The T cell receptor beta chain described here comes from a study of human T cells and chemical hapten exposure. The CDR3 contains 13 residues. V dropped 0 bases and J dropped 2 bases, with 4 bases sitting between them. CDR1 is LGHDT and CDR2 is YNNKEL in the germline V gene (reference sequence). Indicated time point: patch test 1, 2 weeks after DPC sensitization. The treatment is: therapeutic diphenylcyclopropenone sensitization with weekly scalp DPC. Donors, patients with alopecia ranging from 18 to 70 years old and judged suitable for DPC, provided samples. TCRdb reprocessed the RACE reads via MiXCR and lists one record per CDR3 protein. The sample comprises about 110,000 distinct CDR3 sequences, more than 9.5% of which are singletons, and around 3.5% rests with the top ten.

The sequencing here drew on whole blood, taken in connection with sensitization to the hapten diphenylcyclopropenone (DPC). The receptor was isolated from a woman in her forties with alopecia areata. Some clones in this sample may be carry-over from other donors' samples. The V gene is TRBV3-1, the J gene TRBJ1-2; unclear D gene. The CDR3 loop is CASSQDPNYGYTF. In DNA form, the CDR3 reads TGTGCCAGCAGCCAAGACCCGAACTATGGCTACACCTTC.